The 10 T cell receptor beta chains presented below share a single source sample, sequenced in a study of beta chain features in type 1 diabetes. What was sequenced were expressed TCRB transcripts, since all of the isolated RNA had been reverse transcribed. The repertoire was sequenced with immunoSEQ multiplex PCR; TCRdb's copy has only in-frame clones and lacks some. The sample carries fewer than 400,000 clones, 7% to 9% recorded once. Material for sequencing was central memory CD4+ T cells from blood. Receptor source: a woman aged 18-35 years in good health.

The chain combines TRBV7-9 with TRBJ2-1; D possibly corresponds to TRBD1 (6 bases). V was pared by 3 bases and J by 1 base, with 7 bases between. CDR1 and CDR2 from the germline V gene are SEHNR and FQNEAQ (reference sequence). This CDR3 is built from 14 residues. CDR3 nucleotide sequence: TGTGCCAGCAGCTTCGGGACATCCTACAATGAGCAGTTCTTC. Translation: CASSFGTSYNEQFF.

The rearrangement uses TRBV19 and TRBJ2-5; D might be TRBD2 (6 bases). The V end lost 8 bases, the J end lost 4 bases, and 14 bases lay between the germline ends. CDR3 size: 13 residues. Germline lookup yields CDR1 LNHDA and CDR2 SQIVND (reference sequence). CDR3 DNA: TGTGCCAGTGCGGGGCAGTCTGGAGAGACCCAGTACTTC. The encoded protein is CASAGQSGETQYF.

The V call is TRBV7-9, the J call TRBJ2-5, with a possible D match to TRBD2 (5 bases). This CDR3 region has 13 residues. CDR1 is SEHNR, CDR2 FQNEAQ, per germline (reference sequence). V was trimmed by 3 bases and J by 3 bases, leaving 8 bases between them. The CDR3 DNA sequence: TGTGCCAGCAGCTTTATGCGGGAAGAGACCCAGTACTTC. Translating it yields CASSFMREETQYF.

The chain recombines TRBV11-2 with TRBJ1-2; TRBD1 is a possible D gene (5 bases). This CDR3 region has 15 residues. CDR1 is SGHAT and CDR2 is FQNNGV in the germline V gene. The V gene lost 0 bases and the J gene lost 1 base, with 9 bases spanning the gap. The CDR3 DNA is TGTGCCAGCAGCTTAGAAGGGGCAGTTAACTATGGCTACACCTTC. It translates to CASSLEGAVNYGYTF.

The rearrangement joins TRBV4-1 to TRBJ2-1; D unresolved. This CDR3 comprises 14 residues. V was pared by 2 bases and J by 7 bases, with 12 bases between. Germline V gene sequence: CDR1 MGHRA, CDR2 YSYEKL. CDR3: CASSQNLGFNEQFF. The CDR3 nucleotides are TGCGCCAGCAGCCAAAACCTTGGCTTTAATGAGCAGTTCTTC.

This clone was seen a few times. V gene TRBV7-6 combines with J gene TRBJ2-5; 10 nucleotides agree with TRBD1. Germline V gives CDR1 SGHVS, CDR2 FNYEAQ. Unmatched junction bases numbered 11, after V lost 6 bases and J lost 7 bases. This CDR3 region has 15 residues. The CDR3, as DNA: TGTGCCAGCAGTTTCGACAGGGGGCGTATAGGGACCCAGTACTTC. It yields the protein CASSFDRGRIGTQYF.

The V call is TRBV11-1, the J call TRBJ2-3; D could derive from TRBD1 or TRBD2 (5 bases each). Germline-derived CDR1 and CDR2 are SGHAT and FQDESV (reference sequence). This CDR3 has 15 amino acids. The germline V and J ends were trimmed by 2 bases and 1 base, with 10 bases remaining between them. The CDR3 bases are TGTGCCAGCAGCTTACAGGGTAGCGGCACAGATACGCAGTATTTT. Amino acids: CASSLQGSGTDTQYF.

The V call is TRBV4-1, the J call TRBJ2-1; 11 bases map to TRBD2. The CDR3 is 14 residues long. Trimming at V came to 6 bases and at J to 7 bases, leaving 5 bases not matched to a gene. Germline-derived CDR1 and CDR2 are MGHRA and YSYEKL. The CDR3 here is CASRRIAGGNEQFF. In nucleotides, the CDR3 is TGCGCCAGCAGGCGGATAGCGGGAGGGAATGAGCAGTTCTTC.

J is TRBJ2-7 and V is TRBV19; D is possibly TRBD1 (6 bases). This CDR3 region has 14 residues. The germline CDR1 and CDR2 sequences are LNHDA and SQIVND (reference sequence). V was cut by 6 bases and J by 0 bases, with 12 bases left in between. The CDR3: CASRRQASSYEQYF. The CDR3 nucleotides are TGTGCCAGTAGACGACAGGCTAGCTCCTACGAGCAGTACTTC.

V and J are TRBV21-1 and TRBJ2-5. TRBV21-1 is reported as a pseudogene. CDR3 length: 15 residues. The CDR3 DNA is TGTGCCAGCAGCAAAGAGGGAACGGAGCAAGAGACCCAGTACTTC. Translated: CASSKEGTEQETQYF.